A selection of T cell receptor beta chains follows, all from one sample in a study of response to subunit inactivated influenza vaccine. TCRdb analysed the RT-PCR reads with MiXCR anew, one entry per CDR3 protein. Here the sample spans about 780,000 distinct CDR3 sequences, approximately 17% being singletons. The material sequenced was PBMCs from blood, taken around 5 days after vaccination. Receptors originate from a man in his forties or fifties who received an inactivated influenza vaccine. Each CDR3 is given with its conserved first and last residue. D genes are given only for firm matches. Size is omitted from some rows. Given values are once, few, many or a class for expanded clones.

J	size	V	length	D	DNA	CDR3
TRBJ2-3	NA	TRBV7-2	16	NA	TGTGCCAGCAGCTTAGTAACTGGAACTAGAACAGATACGCAGTATTTT	CASSLVTGTRTDTQYF
TRBJ2-2	NA	TRBV5-1	15	NA	TGCGCCAGCGGCCCCGGGGCCCCCCATAGCGGGGAGCTGTTTTTT	CASGPGAPHSGELFF
TRBJ2-1	NA	TRBV7-9	12	NA	TGTGCCAGCAGTCCCCGGGTCAATGAGCAGTTCTTC	CASSPRVNEQFF
TRBJ1-5	many	TRBV12-3/TRBV12-4	14	TRBD1	TGTGCCAGCAGTTTATCAGGGGGCTGGCAGCCCCAGCATTTT	CASSLSGGWQPQHF
TRBJ2-2	few	TRBV15	16	TRBD1	TGTGCCACAGAACGGGACAGGGGGCTGTCCACCGGGGAGCTGTTTTTT	CATERDRGLSTGELFF
TRBJ1-1	few	TRBV23-1	14	NA	TGCGCCAGCAGGACATTCGAGGTGAACACTGAAGCTTTCTTT	CASRTFEVNTEAFF
TRBJ2-3	NA	TRBV4-3	15	TRBD2	TGCGCCAGCAGCCAAGGGGAGGGTATATCGGATACGCAGTATTTT	CASSQGEGISDTQYF
TRBJ2-3	NA	TRBV7-8	15	TRBD2	TGTGCCAGCAGCCCATCCCTAGGACTAGCGGGGGGGCAGTATTTT	CASSPSLGLAGGQYF
TRBJ2-7	few	TRBV7-3	13	TRBD1	TGTGCCAGCAGCATTAGACAGGGTGACGAGCAGTACTTC	CASSIRQGDEQYF
TRBJ2-3	NA	TRBV29-1	15	TRBD1	TGCAGCGTTGAAGATCGGTGGACAGGGGAAGGTACGCAGTATTTT	CSVEDRWTGEGTQYF
TRBJ2-3	few	TRBV6-5	13	NA	TGTGCCAGCAGTTCCACATGGAGAGATACGCAGTATTTT	CASSSTWRDTQYF
TRBJ2-1	NA	TRBV25-1	13	TRBD2	TGTGCCAGCAGACAGACTAGCGGTAATGAGCAGTTCTTC	CASRQTSGNEQFF
TRBJ2-2	NA	TRBV7-9	15	TRBD1	TGTGCCGAAGGCAACCGGGACAGGTATCCCGGGGAGCTGTTTTTT	CAEGNRDRYPGELFF
TRBJ2-7	few	TRBV12-3/TRBV12-4	14	TRBD1	TGTGCCAGCAGCACGGACAGGGAAAATAGGGAGCAGTACTTC	CASSTDRENREQYF
TRBJ2-5	few	TRBV27	14	TRBD1	TGTGCCAGCAGTCTCGGACAGGGCCCAGAGACCCAGTACTTC	CASSLGQGPETQYF
TRBJ2-6	few	TRBV5-1	16	NA	TGCGCCAGCAGCGTAGGGGGGTCGACTGGGGCCAACGTCCTGACTTTC	CASSVGGSTGANVLTF
TRBJ2-3	many	TRBV20-1	11	NA	TGCAGTGCTCTCAAGGGGGATACGCAGTATTTT	CSALKGDTQYF
TRBJ2-1	few	TRBV10-3	11	NA	TGTGCCATCTTGGCAGGGAATGAGCAGTTCTTC	CAILAGNEQFF
TRBJ2-3	many	TRBV5-1	13	NA	TGTGCCAGCAGCGGAGGGAGCACAGATACGCAGTATTTT	CASSGGSTDTQYF
TRBJ1-2	few	TRBV27	13	NA	TGTGCCAGCAGTTTTTTGGGTACCTATGGCTACACCTTC	CASSFLGTYGYTF
TRBJ2-7	few	TRBV20-1	16	NA	TGCAGTGCTAACCCCCCCCCGGGACTGCCCTCCTACGAGCAGTACTTC	CSANPPPGLPSYEQYF
TRBJ1-1	many	TRBV20-1	15	NA	TGCAGTGCTAATTCCCCAGGGCGTCCCGGAGAAGGAGCTTTCTTT	CSANSPGRPGEGAFF
TRBJ2-7	NA	TRBV7-2	14	NA	TGTGCCAGCAGCCAAAAGACAGGCTCCTACGAGCAGTACTTC	CASSQKTGSYEQYF
TRBJ1-2	NA	TRBV20-1	15	NA	TGCAGTGCTACCGGTTGGGCCGCTGAACTCTATGGCTACACCTTC	CSATGWAAELYGYTF
TRBJ2-7	NA	TRBV13	16	NA	TGTGCCAGCAGCTTAGGCAGTCGGGGGCCGACCTACGAGCAGTACTTC	CASSLGSRGPTYEQYF
TRBJ2-3	NA	TRBV11-2	19	TRBD2	TGTGCCAGCAGCTTAGTAGCGGGATCATCATTCTTGGACACAGATACGCAGTATTTT	CASSLVAGSSFLDTDTQYF
TRBJ2-7	NA	TRBV20-1	15	TRBD1	TGCAGTGCTAGAGCCCGGGACAGGGGGCCCTACGAGCAGTACTTC	CSARARDRGPYEQYF
TRBJ2-5	once	TRBV24-1	17	TRBD2	TGTGCCACCAGTGATTTGAAGCGGGGGGGGGTTCGAGAGACCCAGTACTTC	CATSDLKRGGVRETQYF
TRBJ1-2	few	TRBV21-1	15	NA	TGTGCCAGCAGAACCAACAGGTCCCCGCTTGGTGGCTACACCTTC	CASRTNRSPLGGYTF
TRBJ1-1	many	TRBV3-1	14	NA	TGTGCCAGCAGCCAACAACAGGGGAACACTGAAGCTTTCTTT	CASSQQQGNTEAFF
TRBJ2-7	many	TRBV27	14	TRBD1	TGTGCCAGCAGTCCCGGGACAGAGGCCTACGAGCAGTACTTC	CASSPGTEAYEQYF
TRBJ1-5	NA	TRBV12-3/TRBV12-4	14	NA	TGTGCCAGTTCCCTAGGGAGGGAAGGAAGGCCCCAGCATTTT	CASSLGREGRPQHF
TRBJ2-7	few	TRBV25-1	15	TRBD2	TGTGCCAGCAGTGAATCAGGTAGCGGGGGCGACGAGCAGTACTTC	CASSESGSGGDEQYF
TRBJ2-3	NA	TRBV4-2	13	NA	TGTGCCAGCAGCCAAGAGGGGGTTGGTACGCAGTATTTT	CASSQEGVGTQYF
TRBJ1-2	few	TRBV12-3/TRBV12-4	13	TRBD1	TGTGCCAGCAGTCCAATACAGGGGTATGGCTACACCTTC	CASSPIQGYGYTF
TRBJ2-3	NA	TRBV10-3	14	NA	TGTGCCACCCGGGAGGACAGCACCACAGATACGCAGTATTTT	CATREDSTTDTQYF
TRBJ2-7	few	TRBV2	14	TRBD1	TGTGCCAGCAGTGTCGGGGACAGGATAACACCCCAGTACTTC	CASSVGDRITPQYF
TRBJ1-1	NA	TRBV7-9	16	TRBD1	TGTGCCAGCAGCTTAGGCCCCGGACAGGTGAACACTGAAGCTTTCTTT	CASSLGPGQVNTEAFF
TRBJ2-1	NA	TRBV28	18	TRBD2	TGTGCCAGCAGTCCGGGGACTAGCGGGGGCGTTTCCTACAATGAGCAGTTCTTC	CASSPGTSGGVSYNEQFF
TRBJ1-2	few	TRBV3-1	13	NA	TGTGCCAGCAGCCCAACTCAACTCTATGGCTACACCTTC	CASSPTQLYGYTF
TRBJ2-7	NA	TRBV5-1	14	TRBD1	TGCGCCAGTAAAACGGACAGGGGGCTGGACGAGCAGTACTTC	CASKTDRGLDEQYF
TRBJ1-2	few	TRBV12-3/TRBV12-4	11	NA	TGTGCCAGCGGAGGTATAGGGGGCTACACCTTC	CASGGIGGYTF
TRBJ2-5	NA	TRBV21-1	14	NA	TGTGCCAGCAGAACTAGCGGGGTCCTGGGGACCCAGTACTTC	CASRTSGVLGTQYF
TRBJ1-2	few	TRBV9	15	NA	TGTGCCAGCAGCGTGGGGGCCGCGTCTAACTATGGCTACACCTTC	CASSVGAASNYGYTF
TRBJ2-3	NA	TRBV29-1	14	NA	TGCAGCGTCACCGGACTGGATAACACAGATACGCAGTATTTT	CSVTGLDNTDTQYF
TRBJ2-5	few	TRBV3-1	15	NA	TGTGCCAGCACGGAAACAGGGCTTCGCGAAGAGACCCAGTACTTC	CASTETGLREETQYF